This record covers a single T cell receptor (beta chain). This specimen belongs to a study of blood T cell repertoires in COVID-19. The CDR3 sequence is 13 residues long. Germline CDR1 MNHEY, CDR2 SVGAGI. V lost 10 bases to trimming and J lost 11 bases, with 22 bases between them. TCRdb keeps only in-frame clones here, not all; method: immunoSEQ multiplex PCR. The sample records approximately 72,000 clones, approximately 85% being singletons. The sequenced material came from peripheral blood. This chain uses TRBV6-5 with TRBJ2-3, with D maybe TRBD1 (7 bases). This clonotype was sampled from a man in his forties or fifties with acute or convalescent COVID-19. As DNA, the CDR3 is TGTGCCACCCGACAGGGCGGGGAGATAAGGCAGTATTTT. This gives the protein CATRQGGEIRQYF.